The 4 T cell receptor beta chains below come from one sample, sequenced in a study of cytomegalovirus exposure and HLA in healthy donors. A multiplex PCR was run with 60 Vbeta primers and 13 Jbeta primers. Data came from immunoSEQ multiplex PCR; TCRdb stores just in-frame clones and leaves some out. The repertoire holds over 130,000 clones, 79% seen once, with about 5.9% in the top ten. Sequenced sample: PBMCs. These receptor sequences come from a man aged 45 to 65 in good health and CMV-seropositive.

The chain combines TRBV7-3 with TRBJ1-1; D remains unclear. The CDR3 spans 13 residues. The V and J ends lost 0 bases and 4 bases respectively, with 6 bases between them. In germline, CDR1 is SGHTA, CDR2 FQGTGA. The CDR3 sequence is CASSLTIGTEAFF. DNA of the CDR3: TGTGCCAGCAGCTTAACGATCGGCACTGAAGCTTTCTTT.

V is TRBV27 and J is TRBJ1-5; D call uncertain. V lost 2 bases and J lost 2, with 4 bases in between. Germline V gives CDR1 MNHEY, CDR2 SMNVEV (reference sequence). The CDR3 extends over 13 amino acids. The CDR3 loop reads CASSLGRNQPQHF. DNA of the CDR3: TGTGCCAGCAGTTTAGGGCGCAATCAGCCCCAGCATTTT.

The rearrangement links TRBV5-1 to TRBJ2-7; TRBD1 aligns across 9 bases. Germline V gene lookup returns CDR1 SGHRS and CDR2 YFSETQ. V dropped 3 bases and J dropped 8; count of bases not matched to a gene: 12. The CDR3 has 15 amino acids. DNA of the CDR3: TGCGCCAGCAGCTCCGGGACAGGGTCATTTGTGAAGCAGTACTTC. Translating it yields CASSSGTGSFVKQYF.

The chain links TRBV29-1 to TRBJ2-1, with TRBD2 identical over 8 bases. Germline V lookup: CDR1 SQVTM, CDR2 ANQGSEA. The ends lost 0 bases at V and 9 bases at J; junction bases unmatched: 10. The CDR3 runs to 15 residues. The CDR3, as DNA: TGCAGCGTTGAAGATTCCCAGCGGGAGATTGGTGAGCAGTTCTTC. Amino acid sequence: CSVEDSQREIGEQFF.